This T cell receptor beta chain came from a study of vaccination and CD4 T cells after COVID-19. Study-level background: SARS-CoV-2 positivity in convalescent patients was established by nasal swab PCR; under ten had mild and one severe disease. Across the group, participants received two doses of either BNT162b2 or mRNA-1273 vaccine.

An Oncomine TCR Beta short-read assay was used to sequence the DNA from cultured CD4+ T cells. One entry per CDR3 protein, called by TCRdb with MiXCR from the PCR reads. The table shows tens of thousands of distinct CDR3 sequences, with approximately 29% occurring only once. Time point meaning: late sampling 161 to 241 days after vaccination in a few convalescent patients. Treatment denoted: approximately nine-day PBMC culture with coronavirus spike peptide pools or control peptides (ViraFEST assay). This CDR3 is 15 amino acids long. Looked up from germline, CDR1 is LNHDA and CDR2 is SQIVND (reference sequence). Trimming shortened V by 10 bases and J by 4 bases, and 20 bases separated the two germline ends. As for this clonotype: Its antigen is still unknown.

This TCR was sampled from a human donor who had recovered from COVID-19. V and J are TRBV19 and TRBJ2-1; D is perhaps TRBD1 (6 bases). The specimen was CD4+ T cells from blood, cultured in vitro, collected about 7 months after SARS-CoV-2 vaccination. The CDR3 nucleotides read TGTGCCACCACCATCGGGCAGGGGTTTTACAATGAGCAGTTCTTC. It codes for CATTIGQGFYNEQFF. Variable domain in full (rest from reference TRBV19 and TRBJ2-1): DGGITQSPKYLFRKEGQNVTLSCEQNLNHDAMYWYRQDPGQGLRLIYYSQIVNDFQKGDIAEGYSVSREKKESFPLTVTSAQKNPTAFYLCATTIGQGFYNEQFFGPGTRLTVL.